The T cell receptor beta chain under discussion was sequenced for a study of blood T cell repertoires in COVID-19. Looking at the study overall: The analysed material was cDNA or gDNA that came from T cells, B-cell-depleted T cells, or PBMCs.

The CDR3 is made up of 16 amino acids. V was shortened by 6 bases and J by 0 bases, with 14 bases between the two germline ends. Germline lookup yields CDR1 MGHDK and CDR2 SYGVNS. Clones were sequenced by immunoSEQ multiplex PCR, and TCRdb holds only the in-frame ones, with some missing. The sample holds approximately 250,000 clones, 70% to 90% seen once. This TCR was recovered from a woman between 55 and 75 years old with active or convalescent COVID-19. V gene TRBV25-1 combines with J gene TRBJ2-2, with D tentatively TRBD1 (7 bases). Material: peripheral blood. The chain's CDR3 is CASSGVRGANTGELFF. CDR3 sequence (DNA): TGTGCCAGCAGCGGGGTCAGGGGGGCGAACACCGGGGAGCTGTTTTTT.